These 21 T cell receptor beta chains were sequenced from one sample in a study of post-analysis software for immune sequencing data. Study outcomes and limitations: The five TRBV segments detected at higher frequency in patients than in controls included TRBV5-6, TRBV5-1 and TRBV20-1.

Unique molecular identifiers featured in each of the TCR beta cDNA libraries. One entry per CDR3 protein results from TCRdb running MiXCR on the PCR reads. Here the sample spans roughly 430,000 distinct CDR3 sequences, roughly 38% being singletons. Antigens of these TCRs are unknown. Sequencing used blood. The receptors here all came from a girl aged 2-9 years with multiple sclerosis.

This clonotype was seen a few times. The V call is TRBV5-1, the J call TRBJ2-5; 13 bases are a match to TRBD2. Looked up from germline, CDR1 is SGHRS and CDR2 is YFSETQ. The V segment lost 3 bases and the J segment 2 bases; nucleotides outside the gene matches: 4. The CDR3 extends over 16 amino acids. The CDR3 is CASSWGLAGPQETQYF. CDR3 nucleotides: TGCGCCAGCAGCTGGGGACTAGCGGGGCCACAAGAGACCCAGTACTTC.

This clonotype was counted between two and nine times. The CDR3 sequence: CASSWGLAAYEQYF. The DNA of the CDR3 is TGTGCCAGCAGTTGGGGACTAGCGGCCTACGAGCAGTACTTC. This rearrangement joins TRBV6-2 or TRBV6-3 to TRBJ2-7, with 11 bases that match TRBD2. Germline-derived CDR1 and CDR2 are MNHEY and SVGEGT. The CDR3 loop spans 14 amino acids. V shed 4 bases and J 2 bases; nucleotides not matched to a gene: 1.

As for this clonotype: At one boundary the junction diverges from the germline segment, which might be a read error. V and J are TRBV7-9 and TRBJ2-7, with D tentatively TRBD1 (6 bases). The J call may be incorrect, as the DNA end agrees better with TRBJ2-5. The CDR3 is 14 residues long. Per the germline V gene, CDR1 is SEHNR and CDR2 is FQNEAQ (reference sequence). Here the CDR3 DNA reads TGTGCCAACAGCTTATACAGGGAAACAGAGACCCAGTACTTC. It encodes CANSLYRETETQYF.

This chain joins TRBV18 and TRBJ2-6; D possibly corresponds to TRBD1 (5 bases). Germline V CDR1 and CDR2: KGHSH, LQKENI. This CDR3 has 18 amino acids. Trimming pared 3 bases from V and 0 bases from J, leaving 15 bases between. The CDR3 DNA is TGTGCCAGCTCACCCCCAGGGCCTATTCACTCTGGGGCCAACGTCCTGACTTTC. Residues: CASSPPGPIHSGANVLTF.

The chain employs TRBV3-1 and TRBJ1-2; the D is unclear. The V end was cut by 1 base, the J end by 8 bases, with 20 bases between. Germline lookup yields CDR1 LGHDT and CDR2 YNNKEL (reference sequence). The CDR3 contains 16 residues. The CDR3: CASSQGSVGGGLGYTF. DNA for the CDR3: TGTGCCAGCAGCCAAGGGTCTGTAGGTGGAGGATTAGGCTACACCTTC. Using reference TRBV3-1 and TRBJ1-2 for the parts outside the CDR3, the full variable domain is DTAVSQTPKYLVTQMGNDKSIKCEQNLGHDTMYWYKQDSKKFLKIMFSYNNKELIINETVPNRFSPKSPDKAHLNLHINSLELGDSAVYFCASSQGSVGGGLGYTFGSGTRLTVV.

The chain combines TRBV7-2 with TRBJ2-3; D uncertain. Germline CDR1 and CDR2: SGHTA and FQGNSA. V was clipped by 1 base and J by 3 bases, with 5 bases between them. This CDR3 has 13 residues. CDR3 sequence reads: CASSLGITDTQYF. For the CDR3, the DNA is TGTGCCAGCAGCTTAGGGATAACAGATACGCAGTATTTT.

In regard to this clonotype: This is likely a read error, given that the CDR3 carries no conserved phenylalanine or tryptophan at its end. The J gene is TRBJ2-3, the V gene TRBV20-1, with TRBD2 matching 10 bases. The CDR3 consists of 15 residues. CDR1 and CDR2 from the germline V gene are DFQATT and SNEGSKA (reference sequence). V was pared by 5 bases and J by 4 bases, with 9 bases of the junction left unmatched. CDR3 sequence: CSAPGEREGPDTQYS. The CDR3 region has the DNA TGCAGTGCTCCAGGGGAGCGGGAGGGCCCAGATACGCAGTATTCT.

In its sample, this clonotype was seen a few times. The rearrangement joins TRBV29-1 to TRBJ2-3, with TRBD1 matching over 9 bases. The CDR3 is made up of 16 amino acids. J was trimmed by 2 bases and V by 7 bases; bases with no gene match: 13. Germline values: CDR1 SQVTM, CDR2 ANQGSEA. CDR3 nucleotide sequence: TGCAGCGGGTTCACAGGGGGCGGTTCCCCCACAGATACGCAGTATTTT. Translation gives CSGFTGGGSPTDTQYF.

V is TRBV11-2 and J is TRBJ2-5; D not resolved. CDR3 length: 10 amino acids. Trimming shortened V by 0 bases and J by 13 bases, and 6 bases separated the two germline ends. The germline V gene has CDR1 SGHAT and CDR2 FQNNGV. CDR3 sequence reads: CASSLDSGYF. Written as DNA, the CDR3 is TGTGCCAGCAGCTTAGATAGTGGGTACTTC.

This clonotype was counted between two and nine times. The gene calls are TRBV6-5 and TRBJ2-5, with unresolved D. The CDR3 runs to 13 residues. Germline CDR1 MNHEY, CDR2 SVGAGI. V lost 4 bases and J 2 bases, leaving 8 bases between the germline ends. This CDR3 reads CASSLLTQETQYF. CDR3 in DNA: TGTGCCAGCAGTTTGTTAACTCAAGAGACCCAGTACTTC.

This clonotype was detected only once. The rearrangement uses TRBV24-1 and TRBJ2-1, with unresolved D. The V gene's germline CDR1 is KGHDR and CDR2 SFDVKD. Trimming took 4 bases from V and 3 from J, leaving 9 bases between them. The CDR3 runs to 14 residues. CDR3 loop: CATSESLLYNEQFF. In DNA form, the CDR3 reads TGTGCCACCAGTGAATCCCTCCTCTACAATGAGCAGTTCTTC.

This clonotype was counted a few times. The gene calls are TRBV2 and TRBJ2-5; 8 bases line up with TRBD1. Trimming at V came to 5 bases and at J to 2 bases, leaving 10 bases not matched to a gene. Germline-derived CDR1 and CDR2 are SNHLY and FYNNEI. This CDR3 spans 16 amino acids. Written as DNA, the CDR3 is TGTGCCAGCAGTCGACAGGGGTCCATTCCTCAAGAGACCCAGTACTTC. Protein: CASSRQGSIPQETQYF. The whole variable domain, filled in from reference TRBV2 and TRBJ2-5, reads EPEVTQTPSHQVTQMGQEVILRCVPISNHLYFYWYRQILGQKVEFLVSFYNNEISEKSEIFDDQFSVERPDGSNFTLKIRSTKLEDSAMYFCASSRQGSIPQETQYFGPGTRLLVL.

The chain has TRBV7-2 and TRBJ1-1; 9 positions match TRBD1. Germline CDR1 is SGHTA and CDR2 is FQGNSA. V trimming: 3 bases; J trimming: 7 bases; junction bases outside the gene matches: 9. The CDR3 consists of 15 residues. CDR3 nucleotide sequence: TGTGCCAGCAGCTTGGTTTCCGGGACAGGGATTGAAGCTTTCTTT. This encodes CASSLVSGTGIEAFF.

This clonotype was seen a handful of times. The chain has TRBV6-5 and TRBJ1-2; D gene uncertain. Trimming removed 2 bases from V and 8 bases from J, with 12 bases in between. Germline V gene lookup returns CDR1 MNHEY and CDR2 SVGAGI. This CDR3 contains 13 residues. CDR3 coding DNA: TGTGCCAGCAGTTACCCCCACTCCCGGGGCTACACCTTC. The encoded protein is CASSYPHSRGYTF.

This clonotype was detected only a few times. The chain carries TRBV20-1 and TRBJ2-7, with D possibly called TRBD1 or TRBD2 (5 bases each). CDR3 size: 14 residues. V shed 6 bases and J shed 2 bases, with 17 bases lying between them. Germline CDR1 reads DFQATT; CDR2 reads SNEGSKA (reference sequence). CDR3 amino acids: CSAPNEGRTYEQYF. CDR3 coding DNA: TGCAGTGCCCCGAACGAGGGACGGACCTACGAGCAGTACTTC.

The chain couples TRBV7-2 to TRBJ2-7; the match to TRBD2 covers 14 bases. Germline loops: CDR1 SGHTA, CDR2 FQGNSA. This CDR3 spans 20 amino acids. Unmatched junction bases numbered 21, after V lost 5 bases and J lost 6 bases. CDR3 coding DNA: TGTGCCAGCAGCCAAAACCCGGCGGTTAGGGGACTAGCGGGAGTGGGCGAGCAGTACTTC. Translation: CASSQNPAVRGLAGVGEQYF. The full variable domain, rest sourced from reference TRBV7-2 and TRBJ2-7, is GAGVSQSPSNKVTEKGKDVELRCDPISGHTALYWYRQSLGQGLEFLIYFQGNSAPDKSGLPSDRFSAERTGGSVSTLTIQRTQQEDSAVYLCASSQNPAVRGLAGVGEQYFGPGTRLTVT.

The CDR3 DNA follows: TGTGCCAGCAGCCCAGGACTAGCCTCCGCAGATACGCAGTATTTT. Its protein is CASSPGLASADTQYF. This chain links TRBV3-1 with TRBJ2-3; 8 bases line up with TRBD2. Germline CDR1 and CDR2: LGHDT and YNNKEL (reference sequence). V shed 4 bases and J 4 bases; nucleotides not matched to a gene: 7. The CDR3 has 15 residues.

The chain's CDR3 is CASSRLIQGSRNEQFF. The CDR3 coding sequence is TGTGCCAGCAGCCGCCTAATACAGGGAAGTAGGAATGAGCAGTTCTTC. The rearrangement uses TRBV7-2 and TRBJ2-1; D perhaps matches TRBD1 (6 bases). There are 16 residues in the CDR3. V was shortened by 5 bases and J by 7 bases, with 21 bases between the two germline ends. Looked up from germline, CDR1 is SGHTA and CDR2 is FQGNSA.

A few counts support this clonotype. This chain links TRBV7-9 with TRBJ2-7; D is perhaps TRBD1 (5 bases). Trimming stripped 1 base from V and 4 bases from J, with 8 bases between. The germline V gene encodes CDR1 SEHNR and CDR2 FQNEAQ (reference sequence). The CDR3 is 13 residues long. CDR3 protein: CASSLVGDYEQYF. The CDR3 DNA sequence: TGTGCCAGCAGCTTAGTAGGGGATTACGAGCAGTACTTC.

V usage is TRBV6-4 and J usage is TRBJ2-1, with 9 positions matching TRBD1. Germline V gene sequence: CDR1 MRHNA, CDR2 SNTAGT. This CDR3 spans 16 amino acids. The ends lost 4 bases at V and 8 bases at J; junction bases unmatched: 12. The CDR3 bases are TGTGCCAGCAGTGCGGTTCCCGGGACAGGGAACGATGAGCAGTTCTTC. It codes for CASSAVPGTGNDEQFF.

This clonotype was counted a few times. The rearrangement links TRBV5-1 to TRBJ2-1; TRBD1 is a possible D gene (6 bases). The CDR3 sequence is 15 residues long. V lost 0 bases and J lost 6, with 13 bases in between. Per germline, CDR1 SGHRS and CDR2 YFSETQ. As DNA, the CDR3 is TGCGCCAGCAGCTTGGTTGCAGGGGTAGGCAATGAGCAGTTCTTC. Its translation: CASSLVAGVGNEQFF.